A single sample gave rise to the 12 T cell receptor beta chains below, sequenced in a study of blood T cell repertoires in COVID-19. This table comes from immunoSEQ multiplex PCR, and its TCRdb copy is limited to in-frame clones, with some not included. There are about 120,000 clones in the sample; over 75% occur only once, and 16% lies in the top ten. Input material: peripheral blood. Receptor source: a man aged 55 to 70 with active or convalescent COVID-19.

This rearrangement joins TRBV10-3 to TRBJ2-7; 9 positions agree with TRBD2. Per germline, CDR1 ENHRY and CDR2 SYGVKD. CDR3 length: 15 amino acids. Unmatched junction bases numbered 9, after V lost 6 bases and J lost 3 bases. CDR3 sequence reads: CAIRASGNLIYEQYF. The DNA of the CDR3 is TGTGCCATCAGGGCTAGCGGGAACTTGATCTACGAGCAGTACTTC.

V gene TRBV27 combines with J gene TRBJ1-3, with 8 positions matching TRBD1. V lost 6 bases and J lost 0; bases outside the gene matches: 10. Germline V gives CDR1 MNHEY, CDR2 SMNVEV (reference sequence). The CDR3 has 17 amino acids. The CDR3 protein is CASRRSGTGNSGNTIYF. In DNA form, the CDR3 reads TGTGCCAGCAGACGTTCCGGGACAGGAAACTCTGGAAACACCATATATTTT.

CDR3 loop: CAISGASTDTQYF. The CDR3 nucleotides read TGTGCCATCAGTGGGGCAAGCACAGATACGCAGTATTTT. The chain is built from TRBV10-3 and TRBJ2-3; D remains unclear. This CDR3 spans 13 amino acids. Germline V lookup: CDR1 ENHRY, CDR2 SYGVKD. Between the trimmed V and J ends, which lost 4 bases and 0 bases, there was a span of 5 bases.

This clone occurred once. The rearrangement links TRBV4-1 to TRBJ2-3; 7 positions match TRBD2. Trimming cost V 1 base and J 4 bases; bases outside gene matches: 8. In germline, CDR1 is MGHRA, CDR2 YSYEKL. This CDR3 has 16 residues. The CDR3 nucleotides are TGCGCCAGCAGCCAAGCAAGCGGGGCCCGGGCAGATACGCAGTATTTT. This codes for CASSQASGARADTQYF.

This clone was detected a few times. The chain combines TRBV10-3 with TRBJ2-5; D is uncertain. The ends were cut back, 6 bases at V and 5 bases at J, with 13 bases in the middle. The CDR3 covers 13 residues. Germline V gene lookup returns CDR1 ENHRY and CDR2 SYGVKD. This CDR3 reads CAIRTETMETQYF. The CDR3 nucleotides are TGTGCCATCAGAACAGAGACGATGGAGACCCAGTACTTC.

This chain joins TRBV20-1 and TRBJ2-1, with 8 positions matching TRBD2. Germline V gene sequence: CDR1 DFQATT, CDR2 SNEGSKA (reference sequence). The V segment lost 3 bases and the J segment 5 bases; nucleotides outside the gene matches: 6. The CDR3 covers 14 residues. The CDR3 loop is CSASRLAYNNEQFF. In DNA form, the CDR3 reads TGCAGTGCTAGTCGACTAGCGTATAACAATGAGCAGTTCTTC.

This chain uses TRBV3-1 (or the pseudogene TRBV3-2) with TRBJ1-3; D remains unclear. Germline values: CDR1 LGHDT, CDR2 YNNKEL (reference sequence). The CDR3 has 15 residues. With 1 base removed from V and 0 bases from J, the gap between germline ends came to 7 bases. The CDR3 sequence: CASSQASVSGNTIYF. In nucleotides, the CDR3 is TGTGCCAGCAGCCAAGCTAGCGTCTCTGGAAACACCATATATTTT.

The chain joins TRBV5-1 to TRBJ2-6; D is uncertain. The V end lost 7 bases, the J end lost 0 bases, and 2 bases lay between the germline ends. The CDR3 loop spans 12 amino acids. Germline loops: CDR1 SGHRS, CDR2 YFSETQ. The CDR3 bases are TGCGCCAGCCTCTCTGGGGCCAACGTCCTGACTTTC. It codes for CASLSGANVLTF.

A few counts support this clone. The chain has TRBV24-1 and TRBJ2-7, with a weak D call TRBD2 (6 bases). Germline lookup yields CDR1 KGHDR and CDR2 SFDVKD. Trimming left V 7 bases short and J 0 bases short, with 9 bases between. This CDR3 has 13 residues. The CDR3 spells CATSTAGSYEQYF. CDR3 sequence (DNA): TGTGCCACCAGCACAGCGGGCTCCTACGAGCAGTACTTC.

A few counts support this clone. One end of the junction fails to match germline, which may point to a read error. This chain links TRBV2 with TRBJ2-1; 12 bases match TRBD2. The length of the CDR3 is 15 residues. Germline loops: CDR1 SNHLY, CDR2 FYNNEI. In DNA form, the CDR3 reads TGTGCCAGCAGGGAAGGACTAGCGGGAAGGTTGGAGCAGTTCTTC. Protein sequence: CASREGLAGRLEQFF.

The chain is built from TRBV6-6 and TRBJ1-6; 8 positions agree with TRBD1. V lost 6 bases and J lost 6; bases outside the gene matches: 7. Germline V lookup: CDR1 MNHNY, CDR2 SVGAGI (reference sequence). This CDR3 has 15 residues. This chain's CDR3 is CASRPRTGINSPLHF. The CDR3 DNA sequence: TGTGCCAGCAGACCCCGGACAGGGATTAATTCACCCCTCCACTTT.

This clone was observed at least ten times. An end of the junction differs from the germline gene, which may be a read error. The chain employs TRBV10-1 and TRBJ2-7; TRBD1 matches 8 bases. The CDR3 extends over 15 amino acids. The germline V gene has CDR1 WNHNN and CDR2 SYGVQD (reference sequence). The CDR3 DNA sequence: TGCGCCAGCAGTGAGATGGGACAGGCCAACTGGGCCCGGAGCTTC. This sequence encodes CASSEMGQANWARSF.